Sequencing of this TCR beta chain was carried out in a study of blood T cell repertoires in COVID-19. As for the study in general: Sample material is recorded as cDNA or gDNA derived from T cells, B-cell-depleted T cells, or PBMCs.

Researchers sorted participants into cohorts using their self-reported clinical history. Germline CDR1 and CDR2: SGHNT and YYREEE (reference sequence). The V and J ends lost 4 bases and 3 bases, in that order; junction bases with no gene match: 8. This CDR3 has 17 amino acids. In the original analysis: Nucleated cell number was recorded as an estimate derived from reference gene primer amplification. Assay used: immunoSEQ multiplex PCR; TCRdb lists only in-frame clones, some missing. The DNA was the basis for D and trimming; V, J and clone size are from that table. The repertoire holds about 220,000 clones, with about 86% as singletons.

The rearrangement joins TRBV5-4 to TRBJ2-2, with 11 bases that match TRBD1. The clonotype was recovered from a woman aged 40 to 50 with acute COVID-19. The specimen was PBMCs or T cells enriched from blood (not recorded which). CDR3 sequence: CASSRTPGQGDTGELFF. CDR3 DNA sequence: TGTGCCAGCAGCCGTACTCCGGGACAGGGGGACACCGGGGAGCTGTTTTTT.